A single T cell receptor (beta chain) is shown here with its context. The sample belongs to a study of technical replicates of blood from a handful of donors. V was cut by 4 bases and J by 5 bases, with 11 bases left in between. The CDR3 consists of 13 residues. The germline CDR1 and CDR2 sequences are SGHAT and FQNNGV. The assay was immunoSEQ multiplex PCR, and TCRdb's table has in-frame clones only and misses some. The sample yields about 97,000 clones, approximately 94% seen once. The sequence was collected from a human donor in good health. The sample taken for sequencing was T cells isolated from PBMCs. The rearrangement uses TRBV11-2 and TRBJ2-5; D remains ambiguous. The CDR3 sequence: CASSSTVRETQYF. As DNA, the CDR3 is TGTGCCAGCAGCTCCACGGTTCGGGAGACCCAGTACTTC.